This TCR beta chain was captured in a study of OX40 agonist ivuxolimab in advanced cancers. The CDR3 is made up of 18 amino acids. The data were produced by immunoSEQ multiplex PCR, yet TCRdb's version contains in-frame clones alone and is incomplete. The table lists tens of thousands of clones, about nine tenths of them singletons, with over 0.55% in the top ten. The sequence derives from an adult with an advanced solid tumor such as melanoma, head and neck, liver or kidney cancer. J is TRBJ1-6 and V is TRBV21-1. TRBV21-1 is listed as a pseudogene. The source was CD4+ or CD8+ T cells sorted from blood, collected in a trial of the OX40 agonist ivuxolimab. CDR3 nucleotide sequence: TGTGCCAGCAGCATTTTCCAGACCTTGAGCTCCTATAATTCACCCCTCCACTTT. It translates to CASSIFQTLSSYNSPLHF.